This T cell receptor beta chain was found in a study of shared T cell receptors in the human thymus. Generated by immunoSEQ multiplex PCR, the TCRdb table keeps only in-frame clones and is missing some. The data show around 65,000 clones, 90% to 95% seen once. This CDR3 is built from 18 residues. V dropped 0 bases and J dropped 3 bases, with 24 bases sitting between them. Per germline, CDR1 GTSNPN and CDR2 SVGIG (reference sequence). The sequence was collected from a human donor. The rearrangement links TRBV30 to TRBJ2-7; a weak D match, TRBD1 (6 bases). Specimen: thymocytes. The CDR3 reads CAWSVLVHDRQPYYEQYF. DNA of the CDR3: TGTGCCTGGAGTGTACTGGTCCACGACAGGCAACCATACTACGAGCAGTACTTC.